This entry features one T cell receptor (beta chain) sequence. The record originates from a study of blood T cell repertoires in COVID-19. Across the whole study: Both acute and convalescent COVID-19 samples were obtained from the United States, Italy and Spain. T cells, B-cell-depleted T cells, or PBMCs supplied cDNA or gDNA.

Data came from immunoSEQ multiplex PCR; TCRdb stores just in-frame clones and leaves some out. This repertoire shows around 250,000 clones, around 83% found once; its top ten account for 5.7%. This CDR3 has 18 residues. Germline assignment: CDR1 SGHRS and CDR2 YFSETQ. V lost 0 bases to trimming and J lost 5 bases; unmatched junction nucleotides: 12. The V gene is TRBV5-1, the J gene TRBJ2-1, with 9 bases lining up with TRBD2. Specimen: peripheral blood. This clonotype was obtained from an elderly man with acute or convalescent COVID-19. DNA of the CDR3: TGCGCCAGCAGCTTGGCAAAGAGGACTAGCGAAAAAAACAATGAGCAGTTCTTC. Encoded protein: CASSLAKRTSEKNNEQFF.